The 17 T cell receptor beta chains given below trace back to one sample, sequenced in a study of control samples from healthy donors and cancer patients (dated by TCRdb to 2020 to 2021). The library was obtained by the immunoSEQ multiplex PCR assay. Entries here come from immuneACCESS through TCRdb and include only in-frame sequences with V and J called. Some clones fail to appear in such tables; in the studies checked, an unresolved V gene covers under half of the shortfall, and the cause of the remainder is unknown. The sample table records 70,000 or so clones; 75% to 90% of these occur just once. The ten largest make up 2.5% to 3% of the sample. Sequencing was done on a sample of PBMCs. The receptors here all came from a woman in her forties or fifties with lung cancer.

This clone was counted between two and nine times. This chain uses TRBV6-6 with TRBJ1-2; D not resolved. Trimming took 6 bases from V and 1 from J, leaving 12 bases between them. Germline V gene lookup returns CDR1 MNHNY and CDR2 SVGAGI (reference sequence). The CDR3 spans 14 residues. The CDR3 DNA is TGTGCCAGCAGGGACGGTGCGGGTAACTATGGCTACACCTTC. Protein product: CASRDGAGNYGYTF.

The genes are TRBV29-1 and TRBJ2-7, with 7 bases that match TRBD1. CDR3 length: 14 residues. V lost 0 bases to trimming and J lost 4 bases; unmatched junction nucleotides: 6. In germline, CDR1 is SQVTM, CDR2 ANQGSEA. The chain's CDR3 is CSVEERTGRYEQYF. CDR3 DNA sequence: TGCAGCGTTGAAGAAAGGACAGGACGATACGAGCAGTACTTC.

This clone was seen a handful of times. V usage is TRBV5-1 and J usage is TRBJ2-2; TRBD1 might be the D (5 bases). V lost 0 bases to trimming and J lost 2 bases, with 11 bases between them. Per germline, CDR1 SGHRS and CDR2 YFSETQ. The CDR3 is 16 amino acids. CDR3 sequence reads: CASSLAPGPNTGELFF. The DNA of the CDR3 is TGCGCCAGCAGCTTGGCCCCAGGGCCTAACACCGGGGAGCTGTTTTTT.

V is TRBV19 and J is TRBJ1-5; TRBD1 matches at 7 bases. V was clipped by 5 bases and J by 4 bases; unmatched bases: 11. CDR1 LNHDA and CDR2 SQIVND come from the germline V gene (reference sequence). The length of the CDR3 is 16 residues. The CDR3 reads CASSPLQGMSNQPQHF. Here the CDR3 DNA reads TGTGCCAGTAGTCCCCTACAGGGGATGTCAAATCAGCCCCAGCATTTT.

This rearrangement joins TRBV6-5 to TRBJ1-2, with 9 bases that match TRBD1. Germline trimming cut 2 bases from V and 6 bases from J; bases unmatched to any gene: 4. CDR1 is MNHEY, CDR2 SVGAGI, per germline. CDR3 length equals 14 residues. The CDR3 spells CASSYVGQGNGYTF. CDR3 nucleotides: TGTGCCAGCAGTTACGTCGGACAGGGGAATGGCTACACCTTC.

The rearrangement links TRBV19 to TRBJ1-1; TRBD1 is a possible D gene (6 bases). The V gene lost 5 bases and the J gene lost 0 bases, with 13 bases spanning the gap. This CDR3 has 15 amino acids. Germline CDR1 and CDR2: LNHDA and SQIVND (reference sequence). The CDR3 protein is CASSATGYMNTEAFF. The CDR3 DNA sequence: TGTGCCAGTAGTGCGACAGGCTATATGAACACTGAAGCTTTCTTT.

This rearrangement joins TRBV11-2 to TRBJ2-1; D might be TRBD1 (6 bases). The CDR3 runs to 15 residues. Looked up from germline, CDR1 is SGHAT and CDR2 is FQNNGV. The V and J ends lost 5 bases and 4 bases respectively, with 15 bases between them. CDR3: CASSPSRTVYNEQFF. CDR3 sequence (DNA): TGTGCCAGCAGCCCGAGCCGGACAGTTTACAATGAGCAGTTCTTC.

This clone is labeled medium-sized (0.01 to 0.1%). The chain recombines TRBV11-2 with TRBJ2-7; D unresolved. Germline V lookup: CDR1 SGHAT, CDR2 FQNNGV. V dropped 2 bases and J dropped 9 bases, with 11 bases sitting between them. The CDR3 contains 12 residues. The CDR3 protein is CASSLSGEMQYF. CDR3 DNA sequence: TGTGCCAGCAGCTTATCTGGGGAAATGCAGTACTTC.

The J gene is TRBJ1-6, the V gene TRBV12-3 or TRBV12-4; D is ambiguous. Trimming removed 1 base from V and 8 bases from J, with 6 bases in between. The CDR3 has 13 residues. The CDR3 protein is CASSLEKDSPLHF. The CDR3 nucleotides are TGTGCCAGCAGTTTAGAGAAGGATTCACCCCTCCACTTT.

The chain has TRBV7-9 and TRBJ1-5, with 7 nucleotides matching TRBD1. Unmatched junction bases numbered 6, after V lost 5 bases and J lost 5 bases. This CDR3 comprises 14 residues. CDR1 and CDR2 (germline): SEHNR, FQNEAQ (reference sequence). In DNA form, the CDR3 reads TGTGCCAGCAGCCGAGACAGGGAGGATCAGCCCCAGCATTTT. Its protein product is CASSRDREDQPQHF. Variable domain in full (rest from reference TRBV7-9 and TRBJ1-5): DTGVSQNPRHKITKRGQNVTFRCDPISEHNRLYWYRQTLGQGPEFLTYFQNEAQLEKSRLLSDRFSAERPKGSFSTLEIQRTEQGDSAMYLCASSRDREDQPQHFGDGTRLSIL.

The chain combines TRBV5-8 with TRBJ1-1, with no clear D. The CDR3 is 14 residues long. V was cut by 1 base and J by 0 bases, with 7 bases left in between. Per germline, CDR1 SGHTS and CDR2 YDEGEE. The CDR3 sequence: CASSLTGMNTEAFF. The CDR3 nucleotides read TGTGCCAGCAGCTTGACCGGAATGAACACTGAAGCTTTCTTT.

The chain links TRBV3-1 (or the pseudogene TRBV3-2) to TRBJ2-5, with D possibly being TRBD1 (6 bases). The CDR3 covers 14 residues. The germline V gene has CDR1 LGHDT and CDR2 YNNKEL (reference sequence). The V end was cut by 4 bases, the J end by 4 bases, with 13 bases between. The CDR3 sequence is CASSPREGVETQYF. DNA of the CDR3: TGTGCCAGCAGCCCCCGTGAGGGGGTAGAGACCCAGTACTTC.

The chain carries TRBV12-5 and TRBJ1-1; 8 bases line up with TRBD1. Unmatched junction bases numbered 2, after V lost 1 base and J lost 4 bases. CDR1 and CDR2 from the germline V gene are LGHNT and FRNRAP. The CDR3 is 14 amino acids. The CDR3 DNA sequence: TGTGCTAGTGGTTTGGGGACAGGGAGCACTGAAGCTTTCTTT. Encoded protein: CASGLGTGSTEAFF.

CDR3 in amino acids: CASSPTPGQGNEKLFF. CDR3 nucleotide sequence: TGTGCCAGCTCACCGACTCCGGGACAGGGGAATGAAAAACTGTTTTTT. The rearrangement links TRBV18 to TRBJ1-4, with 10 bases aligning to TRBD1. CDR1 and CDR2 from the germline V gene are KGHSH and LQKENI. With V trimmed by 3 bases and J by 5 bases, 6 bases remained unmatched. This CDR3 spans 16 amino acids.

This clone was counted once. This chain connects TRBV11-3 to TRBJ2-5; 7 bases are a match to TRBD1. The CDR3 contains 14 residues. The germline CDR1 and CDR2 sequences are SGHNT and YENEEA. V lost 5 bases and J lost 2; bases outside the gene matches: 5. The CDR3 bases are TGTGCCAGCAGCCGTTTGGGACAGCAAGAGACCCAGTACTTC. Amino acids: CASSRLGQQETQYF.

This chain joins TRBV7-3 and TRBJ2-5; 7 bases are shared with TRBD1. CDR1 is SGHTA, CDR2 FQGTGA, per germline. The CDR3 contains 13 residues. J was trimmed by 3 bases and V by 5 bases; bases with no gene match: 3. CDR3 sequence reads: CASSRGPEETQYF. CDR3 in DNA: TGTGCCAGCAGCAGGGGGCCAGAAGAGACCCAGTACTTC.

This sequence joins TRBV4-1 and TRBJ2-3; D is uncertain. V gave up 1 base and J gave up 4 bases, with 9 bases separating them. The CDR3 is 14 amino acids. Germline V CDR1 and CDR2: MGHRA, YSYEKL. The CDR3 region is CASSQGSSADTQYF. Written as DNA, the CDR3 is TGCGCCAGCAGCCAAGGATCCAGCGCAGATACGCAGTATTTT.